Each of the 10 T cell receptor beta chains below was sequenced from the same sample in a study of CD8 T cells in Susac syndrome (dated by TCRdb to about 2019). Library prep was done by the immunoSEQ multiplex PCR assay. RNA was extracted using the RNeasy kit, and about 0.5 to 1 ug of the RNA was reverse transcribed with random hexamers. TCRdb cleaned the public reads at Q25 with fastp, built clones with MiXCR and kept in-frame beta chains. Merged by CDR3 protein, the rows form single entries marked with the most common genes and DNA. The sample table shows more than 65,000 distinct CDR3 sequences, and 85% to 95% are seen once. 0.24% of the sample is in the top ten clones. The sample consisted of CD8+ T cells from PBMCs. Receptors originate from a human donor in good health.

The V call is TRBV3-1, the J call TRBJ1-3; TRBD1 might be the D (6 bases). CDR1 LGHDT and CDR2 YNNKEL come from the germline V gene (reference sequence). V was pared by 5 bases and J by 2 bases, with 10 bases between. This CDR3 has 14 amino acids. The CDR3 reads CASSFPGAGNTIYF. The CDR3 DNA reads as TGTGCCAGCAGCTTCCCAGGGGCTGGAAACACCATATATTTT.

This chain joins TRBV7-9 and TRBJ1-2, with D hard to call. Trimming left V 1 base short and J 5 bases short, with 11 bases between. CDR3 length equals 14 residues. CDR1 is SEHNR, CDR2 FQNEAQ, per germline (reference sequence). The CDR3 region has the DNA TGTGCCAGCAGCTTAGGGACGGAGGAATATGGCTACACCTTC. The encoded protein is CASSLGTEEYGYTF.

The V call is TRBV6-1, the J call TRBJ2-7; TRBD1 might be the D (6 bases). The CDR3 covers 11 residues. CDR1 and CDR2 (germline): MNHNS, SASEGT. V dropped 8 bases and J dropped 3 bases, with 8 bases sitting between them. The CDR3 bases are TGTGCCAGCGGGACAATCTACGAGCAGTACGTC. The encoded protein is CASGTIYEQYV.

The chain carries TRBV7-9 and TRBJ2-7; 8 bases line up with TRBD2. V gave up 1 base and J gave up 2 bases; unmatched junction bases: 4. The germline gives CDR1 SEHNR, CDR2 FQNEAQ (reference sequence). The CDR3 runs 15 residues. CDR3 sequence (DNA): TGTGCCAGCAGCTTAGTCGCGGGGGGACCCTACGAGCAGTACTTC. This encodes CASSLVAGGPYEQYF.

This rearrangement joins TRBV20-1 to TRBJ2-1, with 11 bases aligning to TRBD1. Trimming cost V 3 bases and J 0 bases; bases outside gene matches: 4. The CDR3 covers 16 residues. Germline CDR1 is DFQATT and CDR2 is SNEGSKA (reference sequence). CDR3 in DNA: TGCAGTGCTAGGGGACAGGGGGTGATCTCCTACAATGAGCAGTTCTTC. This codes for CSARGQGVISYNEQFF.

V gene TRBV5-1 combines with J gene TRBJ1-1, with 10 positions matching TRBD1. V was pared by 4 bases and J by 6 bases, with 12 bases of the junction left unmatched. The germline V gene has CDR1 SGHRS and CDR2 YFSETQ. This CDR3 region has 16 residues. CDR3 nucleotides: TGCGCCAGCAGCCCATATCCTGGGACAGGGGAACCTGAAGCTTTCTTT. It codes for CASSPYPGTGEPEAFF.

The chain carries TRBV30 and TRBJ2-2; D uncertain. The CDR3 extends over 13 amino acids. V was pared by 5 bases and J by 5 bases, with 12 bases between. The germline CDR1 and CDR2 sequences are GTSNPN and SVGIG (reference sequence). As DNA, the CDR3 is TGTGCCTGGTTTGGTCGAATGACCGGGGAGCTGTTTTTT. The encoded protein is CAWFGRMTGELFF.

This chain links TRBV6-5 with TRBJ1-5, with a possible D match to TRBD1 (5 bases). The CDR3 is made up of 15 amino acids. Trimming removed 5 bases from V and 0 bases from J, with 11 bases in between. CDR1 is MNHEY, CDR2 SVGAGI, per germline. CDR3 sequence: CASSPGTDSNQPQHF. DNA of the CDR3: TGTGCCAGCAGTCCCGGGACGGATAGCAATCAGCCCCAGCATTTT.

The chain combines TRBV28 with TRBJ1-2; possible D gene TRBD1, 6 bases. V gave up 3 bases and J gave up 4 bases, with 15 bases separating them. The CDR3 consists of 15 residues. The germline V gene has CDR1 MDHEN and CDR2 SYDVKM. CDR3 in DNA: TGTGCCAGCAGTTTTCATGAGGACAGCAGCTATGGCTACACCTTC. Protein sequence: CASSFHEDSSYGYTF.

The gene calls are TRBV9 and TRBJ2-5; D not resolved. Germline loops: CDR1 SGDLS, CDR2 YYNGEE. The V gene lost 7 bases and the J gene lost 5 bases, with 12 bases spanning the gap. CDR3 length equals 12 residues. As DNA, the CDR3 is TGTGCCAGCGCGGATGACTTGGAGACCCAGTACTTC. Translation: CASADDLETQYF.